This T cell receptor (beta chain) was profiled in a study of cytomegalovirus exposure and HLA in healthy donors. Study-wide results and limits: Presence/absence analyses treated sequencing depth as roughly uniform across donors. Evidence from a later analysis indicated that most CMV-associated TCR beta chains looked HLA-restricted.

Points on this clone: Its cognate antigen is unknown.

In the PCR, 60 Vbeta and 13 Jbeta primers were used. TCRdb's copy holds only in-frame clones and misses some; the assay was immunoSEQ multiplex PCR. This repertoire shows some 170,000 clones, 77% found once; its top ten account for around 1.6%. The sequenced material came from PBMCs. The TCR comes from a woman aged 25-40 years in good health and CMV-seronegative.

The CDR3: CATTSQGLVTDTQYF. The CDR3 nucleotides read TGCGCCACTACGTCACAGGGACTAGTCACAGATACGCAGTATTTT. The chain recombines TRBV5-1 with TRBJ2-3, with 8 bases lining up with TRBD2. The germline V gene encodes CDR1 SGHRS and CDR2 YFSETQ. This CDR3 has 15 residues. V lost 9 bases to trimming and J lost 2 bases; unmatched junction nucleotides: 11.